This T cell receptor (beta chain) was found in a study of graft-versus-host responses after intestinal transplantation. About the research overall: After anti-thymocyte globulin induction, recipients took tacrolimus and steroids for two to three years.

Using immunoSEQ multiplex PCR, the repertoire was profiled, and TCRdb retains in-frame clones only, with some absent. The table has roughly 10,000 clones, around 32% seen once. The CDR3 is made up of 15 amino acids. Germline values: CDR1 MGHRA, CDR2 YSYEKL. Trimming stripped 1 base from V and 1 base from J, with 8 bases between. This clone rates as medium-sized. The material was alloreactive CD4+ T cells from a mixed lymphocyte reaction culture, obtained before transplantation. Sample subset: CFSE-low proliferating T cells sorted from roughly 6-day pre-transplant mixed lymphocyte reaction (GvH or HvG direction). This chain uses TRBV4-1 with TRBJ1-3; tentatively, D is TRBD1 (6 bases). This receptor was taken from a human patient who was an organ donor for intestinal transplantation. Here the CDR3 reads CASSQVGTSGNTIYF. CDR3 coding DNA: TGCGCCAGCAGCCAAGTAGGGACATCTGGAAACACCATATATTTT.